This paragraph reports one T cell receptor (beta chain). This record belongs to a study of blood T cell repertoires in COVID-19. Overall study context: Some COVID-19 samples were acute and others convalescent; all came from the United States, Italy and Spain. T cells, B-cell-depleted T cells, or PBMCs provided the cDNA or gDNA that served as material.

As processed by the authors: Amplification from reference gene primers served as the basis for estimated nucleated cell counts. Repertoires were generated with immunoSEQ multiplex PCR, while TCRdb's copy carries only in-frame clones and drops some. The V and J calls and clone size are taken from that table; D and trimming were inferred from the DNA. Found here are 75,000 to 90,000 clones, approximately 78% of them singletons; the top ten hold about a third. This CDR3 has 11 residues. Germline V lookup: CDR1 SGHVS, CDR2 FNYEAQ. V shed 11 bases and J shed 0 bases, with 5 bases lying between them. Patients of the Seattle cohort, enrolled during active infection, were followed longitudinally.

This receptor was obtained from a man aged 55-75 years with COVID-19, enrolled during active disease. The rearrangement uses TRBV7-6 and TRBJ1-5; D uncertain. Input material: peripheral blood. CDR3 protein: CALYSNQPQHF. CDR3 DNA: TGTGCCTTGTATAGCAATCAGCCCCAGCATTTT.